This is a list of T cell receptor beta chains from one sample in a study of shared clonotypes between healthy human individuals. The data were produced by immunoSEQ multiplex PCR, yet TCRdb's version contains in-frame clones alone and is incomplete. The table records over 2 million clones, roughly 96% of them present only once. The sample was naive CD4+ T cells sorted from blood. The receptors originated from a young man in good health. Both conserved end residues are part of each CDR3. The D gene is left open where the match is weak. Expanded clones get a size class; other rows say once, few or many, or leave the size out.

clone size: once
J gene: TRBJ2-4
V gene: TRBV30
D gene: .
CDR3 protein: CAWSVGRAKNIQYF
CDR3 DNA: TGTGCCTGGAGTGTGGGCAGGGCCAAAAACATTCAGTACTTC

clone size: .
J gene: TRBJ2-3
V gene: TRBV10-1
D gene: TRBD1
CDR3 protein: CASSAVGTGGTDTQYF
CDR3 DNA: TGCGCCAGCAGTGCTGTCGGGACAGGGGGCACAGATACGCAGTATTTT

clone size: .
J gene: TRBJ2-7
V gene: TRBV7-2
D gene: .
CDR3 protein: CASSLGGGSYEQYF
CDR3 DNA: TGTGCCAGCAGCTTAGGTGGGGGAAGCTACGAGCAGTACTTC

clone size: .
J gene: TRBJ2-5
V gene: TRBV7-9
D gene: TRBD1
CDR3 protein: CASSPRQGWSQETQYF
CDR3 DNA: TGTGCCAGCAGCCCGAGACAGGGGTGGTCCCAAGAGACCCAGTACTTC

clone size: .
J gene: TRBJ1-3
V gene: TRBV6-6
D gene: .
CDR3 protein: CASTWGTAGNTIYF
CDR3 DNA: TGTGCCAGCACATGGGGTACGGCTGGAAACACCATATATTTT

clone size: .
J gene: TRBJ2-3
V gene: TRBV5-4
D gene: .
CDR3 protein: CASSLGGDWDTQYF
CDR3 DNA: TGTGCCAGCAGCTTAGGAGGGGACTGGGATACGCAGTATTTT

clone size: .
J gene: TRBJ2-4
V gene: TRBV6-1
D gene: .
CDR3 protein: CASHHATIAKNIQYF
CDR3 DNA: TGTGCCAGCCATCACGCGACGATAGCCAAAAACATTCAGTACTTC

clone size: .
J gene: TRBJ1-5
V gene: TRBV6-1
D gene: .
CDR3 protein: CASSGQSNQPQHF
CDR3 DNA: TGTGCCAGCAGCGGACAGAGCAATCAGCCCCAGCATTTT

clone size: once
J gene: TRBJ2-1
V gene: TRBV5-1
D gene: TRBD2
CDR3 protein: CASSTRTSGYNEQFF
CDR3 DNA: TGCGCCAGCAGCACTCGGACTAGCGGTTACAATGAGCAGTTCTTC

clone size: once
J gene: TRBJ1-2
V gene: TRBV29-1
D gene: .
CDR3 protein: CSVEDMGTVGYTF
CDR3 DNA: TGCAGCGTTGAAGATATGGGGACTGTGGGCTACACCTTC

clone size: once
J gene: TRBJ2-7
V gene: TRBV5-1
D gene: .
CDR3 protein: CASSLDPGLTVSYEQYF
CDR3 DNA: TGCGCCAGCAGCTTAGATCCAGGGCTAACTGTATCCTACGAGCAGTACTTC

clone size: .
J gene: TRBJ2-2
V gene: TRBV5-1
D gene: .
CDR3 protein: CASSLSWANTGELFF
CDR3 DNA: TGCGCCAGCAGCCTTTCCTGGGCTAATACCGGGGAGCTGTTTTTT

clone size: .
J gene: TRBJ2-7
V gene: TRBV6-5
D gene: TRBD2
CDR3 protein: CASRGGGTVVKLYF
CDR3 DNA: TGTGCCAGCCGCGGGGGAGGGACGGTGGTTAAGTTGTACTTC

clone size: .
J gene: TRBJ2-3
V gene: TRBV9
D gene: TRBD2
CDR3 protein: CASSVGLKTDTQYF
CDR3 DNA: TGTGCCAGCAGCGTGGGACTAAAGACAGATACGCAGTATTTT

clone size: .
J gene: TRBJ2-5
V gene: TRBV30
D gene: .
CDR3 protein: CAWSIRGETQYF
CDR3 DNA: TGTGCCTGGAGTATCCGGGGAGAGACCCAGTACTTC

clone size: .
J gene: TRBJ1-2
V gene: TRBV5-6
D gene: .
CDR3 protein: CASSPTGELNYGYTF
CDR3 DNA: TGTGCCAGCAGCCCCACAGGAGAACTTAACTATGGCTACACCTTC

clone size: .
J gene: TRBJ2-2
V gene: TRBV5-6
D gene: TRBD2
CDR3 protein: CASSQDIGLAGDGAGELFF
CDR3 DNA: TGTGCCAGCAGCCAAGACATCGGACTAGCGGGAGACGGGGCCGGGGAGCTGTTTTTT

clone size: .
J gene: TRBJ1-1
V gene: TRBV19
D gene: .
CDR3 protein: CASSIGKGGTEAFF
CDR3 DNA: TGTGCCAGTAGTATAGGAAAGGGGGGGACTGAAGCTTTCTTT

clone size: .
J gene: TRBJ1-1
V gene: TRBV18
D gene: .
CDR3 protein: CASSPTGLGAFF
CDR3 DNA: TGTGCCAGCTCACCGACAGGTCTCGGAGCTTTCTTT

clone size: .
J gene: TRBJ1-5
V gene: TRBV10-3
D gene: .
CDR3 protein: CAISESGNQPQHF
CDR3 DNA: TGTGCCATCAGTGAGTCTGGGAATCAGCCCCAGCATTTT

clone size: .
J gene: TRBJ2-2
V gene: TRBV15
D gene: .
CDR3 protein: CATSRDLWGGTPGELFF
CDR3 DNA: TGTGCCACCAGCAGAGATTTATGGGGGGGCACCCCCGGGGAGCTGTTTTTT

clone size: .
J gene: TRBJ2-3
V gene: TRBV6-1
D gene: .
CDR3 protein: CASRLSGTDTQYF
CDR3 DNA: TGTGCCAGCAGGCTTTCGGGGACAGATACGCAGTATTTT

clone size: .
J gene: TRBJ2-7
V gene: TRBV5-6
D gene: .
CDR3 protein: CASSLRTEQYF
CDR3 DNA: TGTGCCAGCAGTTTAAGGACCGAGCAGTACTTC

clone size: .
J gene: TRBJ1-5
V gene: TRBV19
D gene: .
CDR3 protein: CASSNIRAGGQPQHF
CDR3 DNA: TGTGCCAGTAGTAATATTCGGGCGGGGGGACAGCCCCAGCATTTT

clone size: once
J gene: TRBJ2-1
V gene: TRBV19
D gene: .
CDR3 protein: CASSLARSWNEQFF
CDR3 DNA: TGTGCCAGTAGTCTCGCGCGCTCCTGGAATGAGCAGTTCTTC

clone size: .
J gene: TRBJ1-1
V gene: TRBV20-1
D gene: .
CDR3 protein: CSAPVATEAFF
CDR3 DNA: TGCAGTGCCCCGGTGGCCACTGAAGCTTTCTTT

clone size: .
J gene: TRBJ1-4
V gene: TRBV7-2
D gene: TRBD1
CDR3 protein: CASSLDRGHEKLFF
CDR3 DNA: TGTGCCAGCAGCTTGGACAGGGGGCATGAAAAACTGTTTTTT

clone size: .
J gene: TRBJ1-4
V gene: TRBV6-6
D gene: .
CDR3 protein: CASRSGTETEKLFF
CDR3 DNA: TGTGCCAGCAGGTCCGGGACCGAGACTGAAAAACTGTTTTTT

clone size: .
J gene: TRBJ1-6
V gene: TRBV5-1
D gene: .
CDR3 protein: CASRTDNSPLHF
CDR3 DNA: TGCGCCTCCCGGACAGATAATTCACCCCTCCACTTT

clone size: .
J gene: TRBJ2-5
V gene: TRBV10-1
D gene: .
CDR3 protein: CASSDGRRGETQYF
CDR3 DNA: TGCGCCAGCAGTGATGGCAGGAGAGGAGAGACCCAGTACTTC

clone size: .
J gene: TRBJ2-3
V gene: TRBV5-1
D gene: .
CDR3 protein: CASSGGHNTDTQYF
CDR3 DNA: TGCGCCAGCAGCGGGGGGCACAACACAGATACGCAGTATTTT

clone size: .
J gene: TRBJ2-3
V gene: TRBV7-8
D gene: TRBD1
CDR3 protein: CASSLDRDRKLSTDTQYF
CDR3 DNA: TGTGCCAGCAGCTTAGATAGGGACAGAAAACTTAGCACAGATACGCAGTATTTT

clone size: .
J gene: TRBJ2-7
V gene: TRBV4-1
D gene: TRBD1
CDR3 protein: CASSPNMDRGGEQYF
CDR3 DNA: TGCGCCAGCAGCCCCAATATGGACAGGGGAGGCGAGCAGTACTTC

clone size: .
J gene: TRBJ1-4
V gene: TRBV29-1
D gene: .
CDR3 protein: CSVKGGSNEKLFF
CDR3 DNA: TGCAGCGTGAAGGGGGGTTCTAATGAAAAACTGTTTTTT

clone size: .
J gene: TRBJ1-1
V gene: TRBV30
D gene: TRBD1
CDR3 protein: CAWSAGTGAFF
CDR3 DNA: TGTGCCTGGAGTGCCGGGACAGGAGCTTTCTTT

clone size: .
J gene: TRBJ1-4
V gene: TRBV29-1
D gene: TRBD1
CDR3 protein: CSAGDRRNEKLFF
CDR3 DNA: TGCAGCGCCGGGGACAGGAGAAATGAAAAACTGTTTTTT

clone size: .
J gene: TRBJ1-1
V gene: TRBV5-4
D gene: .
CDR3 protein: CASSFGPDSAFF
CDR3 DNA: TGTGCCAGCAGCTTTGGCCCAGACAGTGCTTTCTTT

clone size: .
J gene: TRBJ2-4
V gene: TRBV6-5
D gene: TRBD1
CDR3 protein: CASSYSTGFVNIQYF
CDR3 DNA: TGTGCCAGCAGTTACTCGACAGGGTTCGTGAACATTCAGTACTTC

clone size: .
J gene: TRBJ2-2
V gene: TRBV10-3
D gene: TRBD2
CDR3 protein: CAIRGLAGGNTGELFF
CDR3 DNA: TGTGCCATCAGGGGACTAGCGGGGGGAAACACCGGGGAGCTGTTTTTT

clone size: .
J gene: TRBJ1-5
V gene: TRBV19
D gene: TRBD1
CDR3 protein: CASSVTGGPQPQHF
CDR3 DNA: TGTGCCAGTAGTGTAACAGGGGGTCCTCAGCCCCAGCATTTT

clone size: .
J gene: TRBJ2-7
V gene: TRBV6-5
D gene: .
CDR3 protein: CASGRQNLYEQYF
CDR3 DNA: TGTGCCAGCGGACGACAGAACCTCTACGAGCAGTACTTC

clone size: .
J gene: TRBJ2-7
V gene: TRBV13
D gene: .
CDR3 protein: CASSLRSYEQYF
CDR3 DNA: TGTGCCAGCAGCTTAAGGTCCTACGAGCAGTACTTC

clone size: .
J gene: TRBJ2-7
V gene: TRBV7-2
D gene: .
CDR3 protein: CASSLVADRSYEQYF
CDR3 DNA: TGTGCCAGCAGCTTAGTAGCAGACAGATCCTACGAGCAGTACTTC

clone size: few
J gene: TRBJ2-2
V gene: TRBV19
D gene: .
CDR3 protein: CASNRLTGELFF
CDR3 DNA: TGTGCCAGTAACAGACTAACCGGGGAGCTGTTTTTT

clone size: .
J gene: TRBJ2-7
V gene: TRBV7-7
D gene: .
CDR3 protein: CASSSVYEQYF
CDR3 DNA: TGTGCTAGCAGCTCAGTATACGAGCAGTACTTC

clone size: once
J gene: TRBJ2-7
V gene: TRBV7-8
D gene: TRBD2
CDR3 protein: CASSFRTSGYYEQYF
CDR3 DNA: TGTGCCAGCAGCTTCAGGACTAGCGGTTACTACGAGCAGTACTTC

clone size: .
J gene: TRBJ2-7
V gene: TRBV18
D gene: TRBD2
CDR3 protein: CASSHSGTAGGYEQYF
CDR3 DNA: TGTGCCAGCTCACACTCCGGGACAGCGGGAGGGTACGAGCAGTACTTC

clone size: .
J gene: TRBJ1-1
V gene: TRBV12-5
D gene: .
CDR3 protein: CASGQGMNTEAFF
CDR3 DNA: TGTGCTAGTGGGCAGGGTATGAACACTGAAGCTTTCTTT

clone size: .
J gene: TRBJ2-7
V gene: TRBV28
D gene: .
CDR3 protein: CASSSHEQYF
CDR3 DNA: TGTGCCAGCAGTTCCCACGAGCAGTACTTC

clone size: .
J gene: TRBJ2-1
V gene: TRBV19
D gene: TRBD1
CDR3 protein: CASSIRGGAWDEQFF
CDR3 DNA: TGTGCCAGTAGTATTAGAGGGGGCGCTTGGGATGAGCAGTTCTTC

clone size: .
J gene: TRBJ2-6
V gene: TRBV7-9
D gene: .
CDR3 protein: CASSFGQPGANVLTF
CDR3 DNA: TGTGCCAGCAGTTTCGGACAGCCCGGGGCCAACGTCCTGACTTTC

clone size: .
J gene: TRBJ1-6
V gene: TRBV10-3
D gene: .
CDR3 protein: CAIGLGEGSPLHF
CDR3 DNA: TGTGCCATCGGCCTCGGGGAGGGTTCACCCCTCCACTTT

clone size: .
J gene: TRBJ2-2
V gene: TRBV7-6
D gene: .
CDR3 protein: CASRRAGGGENTGELFF
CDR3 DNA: TGTGCCAGCAGGCGCGCCGGTGGGGGCGAAAACACCGGGGAGCTGTTTTTT

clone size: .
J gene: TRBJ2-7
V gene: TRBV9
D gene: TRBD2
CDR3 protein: CASSGGTSGIYEQYF
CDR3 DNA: TGTGCCAGCAGCGGCGGGACTAGCGGAATATACGAGCAGTACTTC

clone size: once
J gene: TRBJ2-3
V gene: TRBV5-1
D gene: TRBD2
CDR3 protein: CASSAGRVYSDTQYF
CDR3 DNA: TGCGCCAGCAGCGCGGGGAGGGTTTATTCAGATACGCAGTATTTT

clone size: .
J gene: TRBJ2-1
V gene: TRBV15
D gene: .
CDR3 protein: CATSRDLDSQQFF
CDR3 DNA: TGTGCCACCAGCAGAGATTTGGACTCCCAACAGTTCTTC

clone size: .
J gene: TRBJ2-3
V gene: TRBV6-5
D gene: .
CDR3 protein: CASSRTSTDTQYF
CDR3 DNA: TGTGCCAGCAGTCGAACTAGCACAGATACGCAGTATTTT